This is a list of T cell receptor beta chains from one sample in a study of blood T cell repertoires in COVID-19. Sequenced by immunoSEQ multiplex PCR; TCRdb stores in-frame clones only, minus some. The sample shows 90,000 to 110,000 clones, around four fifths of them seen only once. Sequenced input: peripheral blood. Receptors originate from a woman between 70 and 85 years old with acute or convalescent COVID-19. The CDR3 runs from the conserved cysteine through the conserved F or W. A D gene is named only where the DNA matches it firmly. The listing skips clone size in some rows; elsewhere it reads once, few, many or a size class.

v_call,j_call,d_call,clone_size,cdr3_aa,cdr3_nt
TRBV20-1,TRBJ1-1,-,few,CSASTGILEAFF,TGCAGTGCTAGTACAGGTATCTTGGAAGCTTTCTTT
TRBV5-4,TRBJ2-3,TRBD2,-,CASSLGGGAPDTQYF,TGTGCCAGCAGCTTAGGCGGGGGGGCCCCAGATACGCAGTATTTT
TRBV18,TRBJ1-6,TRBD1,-,CASSQFQGAPNSPLHF,TGTGCCAGCTCACAATTTCAGGGGGCGCCTAATTCACCCCTCCACTTT
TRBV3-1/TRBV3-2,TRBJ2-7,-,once,CASSQVQFTRYEQYF,TGTGCCAGCAGCCAAGTTCAGTTTACGAGGTACGAGCAGTACTTC
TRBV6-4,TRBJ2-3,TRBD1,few,CASSASSRDRVDTQYF,TGTGCCAGCAGTGCTTCTTCCCGGGACAGGGTGGATACGCAGTATTTT
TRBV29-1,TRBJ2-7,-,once,CSVSHSGGYEQYF,TGCAGCGTCTCCCATAGCGGAGGCTACGAGCAGTACTTC
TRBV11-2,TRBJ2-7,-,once,CASSSSGFEQYF,TGTGCCAGCAGCTCGTCAGGTTTCGAGCAGTACTTC
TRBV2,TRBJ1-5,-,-,CASSGQVLNQPQHF,TGTGCCAGCAGTGGACAGGTCCTCAATCAGCCCCAGCATTTT
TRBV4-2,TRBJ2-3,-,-,CASSQVASRDTQYF,TGTGCCAGCAGCCAAGTCGCTAGCAGAGATACGCAGTATTTT
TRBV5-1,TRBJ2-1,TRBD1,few,CASRAGTAYYNEQFF,TGCGCCAGCAGAGCCGGGACAGCCTACTACAATGAGCAGTTCTTC
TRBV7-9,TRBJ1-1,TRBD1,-,CASSFRGATEAFF,TGTGCCAGCAGCTTCAGGGGGGCGACTGAAGCTTTCTTT
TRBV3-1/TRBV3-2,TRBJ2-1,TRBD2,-,CASSPRAGGNAGEQFF,TGTGCCAGCAGCCCAAGGGCGGGGGGGAATGCAGGTGAGCAGTTCTTC
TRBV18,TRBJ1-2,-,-,CASSPQTDNYGYTF,TGTGCCAGCTCACCACAAACAGACAACTATGGCTACACCTTC
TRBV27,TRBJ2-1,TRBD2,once,CASSVVAGGLNNEQFF,TGTGCCAGCAGTGTAGTAGCGGGCGGTCTTAACAATGAGCAGTTCTTC
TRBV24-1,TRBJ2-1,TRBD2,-,CATSGRTSGASYNEQFF,TGTGCCACCAGTGGCCGAACTAGCGGGGCCTCTTACAATGAGCAGTTCTTC
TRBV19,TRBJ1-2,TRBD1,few,CASSINNGRGLKNGYTF,TGTGCCAGTAGCATAAACAATGGCAGGGGGCTCAAAAATGGCTACACCTTC
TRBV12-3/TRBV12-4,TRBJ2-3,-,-,CASSLSGDTQYF,TGTGCCAGCAGTCTTAGCGGAGATACGCAGTATTTT
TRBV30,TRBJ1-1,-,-,CAWGQINTEAFF,TGTGCCTGGGGACAGATAAACACTGAAGCTTTCTTT
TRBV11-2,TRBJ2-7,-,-,CASSLGQRYYEQYF,TGTGCCAGCAGCTTAGGACAGAGATACTACGAGCAGTACTTC
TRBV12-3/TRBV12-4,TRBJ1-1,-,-,CASSEGAGTEAFF,TGTGCCAGCAGCGAAGGGGCCGGCACTGAAGCTTTCTTT
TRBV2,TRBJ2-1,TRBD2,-,CASLLAGVVIEQFF,TGTGCCAGCCTTTTAGCGGGGGTAGTCATCGAGCAGTTCTTC
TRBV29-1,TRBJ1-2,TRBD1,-,CSVWDRANYGYTF,TGCAGCGTCTGGGACAGGGCTAACTATGGCTACACCTTC
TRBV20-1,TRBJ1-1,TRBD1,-,CSASGIDAGQGKGTEAFF,TGCAGTGCTAGTGGGATTGATGCGGGACAGGGTAAGGGCACTGAAGCTTTCTTT
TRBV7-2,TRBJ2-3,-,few,CASSKLGPDTQYF,TGTGCCAGCTCAAAACTAGGGCCAGATACGCAGTATTTT
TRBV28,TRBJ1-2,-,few,CASRTGTRLGYGYTF,TGTGCCAGCAGGACCGGGACACGGCTGGGCTATGGCTACACCTTC
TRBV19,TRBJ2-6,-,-,CASSIAGRGANVLTF,TGTGCCAGTAGTATCGCAGGGCGCGGGGCCAACGTCCTGACTTTC
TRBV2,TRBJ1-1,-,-,CASSILRTDYTEAFF,TGTGCCAGCAGTATTCTTCGGACAGACTACACTGAAGCTTTCTTT
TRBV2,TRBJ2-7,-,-,CAGRDKYEQYF,TGTGCCGGCCGGGACAAGTACGAGCAGTACTTC
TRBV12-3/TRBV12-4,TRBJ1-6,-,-,CASSFASSPLHF,TGTGCCAGCAGTTTTGCTAGCTCACCCCTCCACTTT
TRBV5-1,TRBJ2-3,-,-,CASSLQKSTDTQYF,TGCGCCAGCAGCTTGCAAAAAAGCACAGATACGCAGTATTTT
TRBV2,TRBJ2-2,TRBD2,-,CASRASGTNTGELFF,TGTGCCAGCAGGGCTAGCGGGACCAACACCGGGGAGCTGTTTTTT
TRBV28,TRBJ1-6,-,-,CASSQGGKFVNSPLHF,TGTGCCAGCAGCCAAGGCGGCAAATTCGTTAATTCACCCCTCCACTTT
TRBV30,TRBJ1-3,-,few,CAWSVWRAVGLYLGNTIYF,TGTGCCTGGAGTGTATGGCGGGCTGTCGGGCTTTACCTTGGAAACACCATATATTTT
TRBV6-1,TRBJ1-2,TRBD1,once,CASKTGSQNYGYTF,TGTGCCAGCAAGACAGGGTCGCAGAACTATGGCTACACCTTC
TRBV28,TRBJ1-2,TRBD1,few,CASTLGTGGYGYTF,TGTGCCAGCACCTTGGGGACAGGAGGCTATGGCTACACCTTC
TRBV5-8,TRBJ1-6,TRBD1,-,CASSLIGQGNSPLHF,TGTGCCAGCAGCTTGATTGGACAGGGGAACTCACCCCTCCACTTT
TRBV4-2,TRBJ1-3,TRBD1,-,CASSRETGLNSGNTIYF,TGTGCCAGCAGCCGAGAGACAGGGTTGAACTCTGGAAACACCATATATTTT
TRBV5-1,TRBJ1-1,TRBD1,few,CASSLGARQGGNTEAFF,TGCGCCAGCAGCTTGGGGGCTAGACAGGGAGGAAACACTGAAGCTTTCTTT
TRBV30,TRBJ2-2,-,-,CAWSVMAPGELFF,TGTGCCTGGAGTGTAATGGCTCCCGGGGAGCTGTTTTTT
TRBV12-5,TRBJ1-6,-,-,CASGLVTGQWNSPLHF,TGTGCTAGTGGTTTGGTGACAGGCCAATGGAATTCACCCCTCCACTTT
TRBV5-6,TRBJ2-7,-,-,CASSRLAGGTYEQYF,TGTGCCAGCAGCCGTCTGGCCGGCGGTACATACGAGCAGTACTTC
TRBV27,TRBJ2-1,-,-,CASSLRLYTDNEQFF,TGTGCCAGCAGTTTAAGACTTTATACGGACAATGAGCAGTTCTTC
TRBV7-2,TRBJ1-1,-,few,CASSRTGQGTEAFF,TGTGCCAGCAGCCGTACGGGCCAGGGCACTGAAGCTTTCTTT
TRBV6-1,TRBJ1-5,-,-,CASSDRGGNQPQHF,TGTGCCAGCAGTGACAGGGGCGGCAATCAGCCCCAGCATTTT
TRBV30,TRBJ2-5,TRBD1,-,CAWTAGGRGSETQYF,TGTGCCTGGACGGCAGGGGGCAGGGGATCCGAGACCCAGTACTTC
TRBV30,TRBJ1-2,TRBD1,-,CAWSVQEDRAPSCCF,TGTGCCTGGAGTGTACAGGAAGACAGGGCCCCCTCCTGTTGCTTC
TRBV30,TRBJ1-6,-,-,CALDLGSGDSPLHF,TGTGCCTTAGATTTAGGGAGTGGAGATTCACCCCTCCACTTT
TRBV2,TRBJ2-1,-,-,CASIQTENEQFF,TGTGCCAGCATCCAGACAGAGAATGAGCAGTTCTTC
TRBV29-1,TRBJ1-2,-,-,CSVGAGGVGYTF,TGCAGCGTTGGGGCAGGAGGGGTGGGCTACACCTTC
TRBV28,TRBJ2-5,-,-,CASSFSRLKKETQYF,TGTGCCAGCAGTTTTTCCCGACTAAAGAAAGAGACCCAGTACTTC
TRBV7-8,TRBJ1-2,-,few,CASSSRDTSLTSVYGYTF,TGTGCCAGCAGCTCCCGGGACACCTCGTTAACGTCGGTCTATGGCTACACCTTC
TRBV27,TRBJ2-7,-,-,CASRIQGPPYEQYF,TGTGCCAGCCGCATACAGGGCCCTCCCTACGAGCAGTACTTC
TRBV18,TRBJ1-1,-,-,CASSPPSRDTEAFF,TGTGCCAGCTCACCACCGAGCAGGGACACTGAAGCTTTCTTT
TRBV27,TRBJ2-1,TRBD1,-,CASSSRGRASYNEQFF,TGTGCCAGCAGTTCTAGGGGGCGCGCCTCCTACAATGAGCAGTTCTTC